These T cell receptor beta chains were read from a single sample in a study of T cells after yellow fever vaccination. TCRdb passed the 5' RACE reads through MiXCR, listing each CDR3 protein once. The sample contains some 170,000 distinct CDR3 sequences, roughly a tenth of which appear only once. The sample in question was CD8+ T cells sorted from PBMCs, obtained 45 days after the yellow fever booster vaccination. These receptors were obtained from a man younger than 35 who received the YFV17D yellow fever vaccine. CDR3s leave out the opening cysteine and the closing phenylalanine or tryptophan. The order of the fields is V gene, CDR3 protein.

TRBV7-9,ASSQTLSAYEQY
TRBV5-1,ASSSRGGAGELF
TRBV6-6,ASISGTAYNEQF
TRBV6-4,ASSDLWAGNTEAF
TRBV7-9,ASSHNRGPYEQY
TRBV19,ASSPWDRGGTGELF
TRBV6-5,ASSVTGALNTEAF
TRBV15,ATSRGVGGVKGDTQY
TRBV6-5,ASSYGTGGEQY
TRBV6-6,AILDGGYT
TRBV5-4,ATEGKGPQETQY
TRBV5-5,ASSPRRVPAEAF
TRBV7-9,ASRPTENTEAF
TRBV3-1,ASSQDLAGGRAYEQY
TRBV12-3/TRBV12-4,ASSLQGWGLGELF
TRBV7-2,ASSNRDRGIDEQY
TRBV5-5,ASSLVAGDSYNEQF
TRBV7-9,ASSSTLAGARTDTQY
TRBV29-1,SVTRIGLPLSDTQY
TRBV5-4,ASSRESSYEQY